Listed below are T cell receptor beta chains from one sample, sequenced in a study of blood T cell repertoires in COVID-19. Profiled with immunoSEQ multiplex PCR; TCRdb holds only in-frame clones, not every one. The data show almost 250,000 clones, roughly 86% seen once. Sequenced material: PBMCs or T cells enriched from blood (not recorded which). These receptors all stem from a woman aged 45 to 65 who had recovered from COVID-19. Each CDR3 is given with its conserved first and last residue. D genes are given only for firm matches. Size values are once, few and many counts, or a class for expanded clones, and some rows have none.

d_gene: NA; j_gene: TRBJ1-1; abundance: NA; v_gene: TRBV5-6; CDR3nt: TGTGCCAGCAGCTCCAGGGTGAGAAACACTGAAGCTTTCTTT; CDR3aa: CASSSRVRNTEAFF
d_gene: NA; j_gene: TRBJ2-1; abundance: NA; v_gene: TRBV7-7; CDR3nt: TGTGCTAGCAGCTTGAGGTTGGCTAGCAGAAACAATGAGCAGTTCTTC; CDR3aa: CASSLRLASRNNEQFF
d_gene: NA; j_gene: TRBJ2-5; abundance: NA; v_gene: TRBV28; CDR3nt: TGTGCCAGGGACATAACTACCCAAGAGACCCAGTACTTC; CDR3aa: CARDITTQETQYF
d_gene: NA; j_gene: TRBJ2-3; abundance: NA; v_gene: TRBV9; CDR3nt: TGTGCCAGCAGCGTAGCCGATTCAGTTCCCAGGTCAGATACGCAGTATTTT; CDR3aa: CASSVADSVPRSDTQYF
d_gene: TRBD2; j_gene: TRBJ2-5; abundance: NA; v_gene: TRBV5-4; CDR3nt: TGTGCCAGCAGCTTGTCAGGTAGCGGGATTAGGACGGAGACCCAGTACTTC; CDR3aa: CASSLSGSGIRTETQYF
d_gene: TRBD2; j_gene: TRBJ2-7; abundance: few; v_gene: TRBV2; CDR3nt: TGTGCCAGCGAGAGAGGCGGGAGTGGCTACGAGCAGTACTTC; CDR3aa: CASERGGSGYEQYF
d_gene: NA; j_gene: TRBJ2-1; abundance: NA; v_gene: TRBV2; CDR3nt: TGTGCCAGCAGTTCTGAAGGGAGACAGTTCTTC; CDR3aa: CASSSEGRQFF
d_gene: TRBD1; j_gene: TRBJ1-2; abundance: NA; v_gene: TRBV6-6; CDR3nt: TGTGCCAGCAGTCCAAAAAGGACAGGGCCGGAGGGTGGCTACACCTTC; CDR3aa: CASSPKRTGPEGGYTF
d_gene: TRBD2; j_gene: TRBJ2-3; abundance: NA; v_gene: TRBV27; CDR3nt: TGTGCCAGCAGTTTAGATTCTGGCGGGAGAGGCACAGATACGCAGTATTTT; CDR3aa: CASSLDSGGRGTDTQYF
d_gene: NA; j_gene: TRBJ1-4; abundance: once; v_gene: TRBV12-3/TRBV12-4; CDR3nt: TGTGCCAGCAGTTTACTACGGGAAGAAAAACTGTTTTTT; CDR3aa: CASSLLREEKLFF
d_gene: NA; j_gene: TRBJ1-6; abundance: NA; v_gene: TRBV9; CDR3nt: TGTGCCAGCCGGGGGGGGATCGGCAATTCACCCCTCCACTTT; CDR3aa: CASRGGIGNSPLHF
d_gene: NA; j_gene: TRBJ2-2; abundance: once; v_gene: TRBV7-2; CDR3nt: TGTGCCAGCAGCAAACTAGTGAACACCGGGGAGCTGTTTTTT; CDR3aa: CASSKLVNTGELFF
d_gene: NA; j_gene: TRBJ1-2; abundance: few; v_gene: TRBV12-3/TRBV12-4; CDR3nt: TGTGCCAGCAGCTCAGGACTAGATGGCTACACCTTC; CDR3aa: CASSSGLDGYTF
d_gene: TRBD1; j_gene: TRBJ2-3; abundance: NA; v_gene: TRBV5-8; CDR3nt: TGTGCCAGCAGCCCCGGACAGGGGGACGTAGATACGCAGTATTTT; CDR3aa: CASSPGQGDVDTQYF
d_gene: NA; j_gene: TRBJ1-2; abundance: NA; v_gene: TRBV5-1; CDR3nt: TGCGCCAGCAGCCCCGGGACTGGGGGGACCGGCTACACCTTC; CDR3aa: CASSPGTGGTGYTF
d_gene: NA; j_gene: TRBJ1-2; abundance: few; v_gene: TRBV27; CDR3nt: TGTGCCAGCAGTGCAGGGAGGGGGGTCTACACCTTC; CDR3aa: CASSAGRGVYTF
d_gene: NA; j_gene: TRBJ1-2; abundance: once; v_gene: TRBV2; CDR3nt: TGTGCCAGCCAGTTTAACTATGGCTACACCTTC; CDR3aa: CASQFNYGYTF
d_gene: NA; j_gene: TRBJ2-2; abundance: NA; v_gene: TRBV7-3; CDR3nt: TGTGCCAGCAGCTTATCAGGGTCCAGCACCGGGGAGCTGTTTTTT; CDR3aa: CASSLSGSSTGELFF
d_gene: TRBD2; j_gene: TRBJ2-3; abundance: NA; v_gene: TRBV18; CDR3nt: TGTGCCAGCTCACCTCCTGCTAGCGGGAGTTACACAGATACGCAGTATTTT; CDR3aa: CASSPPASGSYTDTQYF
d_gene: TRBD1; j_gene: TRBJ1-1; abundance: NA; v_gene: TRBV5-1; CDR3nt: TGCGCCAGCAGCTCCGGGACAGGGGGGTGGATGAACACTGAAGCTTTCTTT; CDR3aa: CASSSGTGGWMNTEAFF
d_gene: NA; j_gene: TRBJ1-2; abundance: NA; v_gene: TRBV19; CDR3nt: TGTGCCAGTAGTATTGCCGGAGCCTATGGCTACACCTTC; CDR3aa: CASSIAGAYGYTF
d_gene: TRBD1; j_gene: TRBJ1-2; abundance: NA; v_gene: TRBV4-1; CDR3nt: TGCGCCAGCAGCCAGGGCCGGGACAGGCGTTATGGCTACACCTTC; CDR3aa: CASSQGRDRRYGYTF
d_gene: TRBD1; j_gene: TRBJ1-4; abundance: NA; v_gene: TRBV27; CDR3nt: TGTGCCAGCAGTCGAAACCTCGGACAGGGTGGAAAACTGTTTTTT; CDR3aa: CASSRNLGQGGKLFF
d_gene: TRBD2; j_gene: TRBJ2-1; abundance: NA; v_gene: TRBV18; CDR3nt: TGTGCCAGCTCAGGGACTAGCGGGGCACACAATGAGCAGTTCTTC; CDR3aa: CASSGTSGAHNEQFF
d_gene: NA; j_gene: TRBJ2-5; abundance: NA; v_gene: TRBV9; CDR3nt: TGTGCCAGCAGCTTTTTAGGAGGTGGGGAGACCCAGTACTTC; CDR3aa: CASSFLGGGETQYF
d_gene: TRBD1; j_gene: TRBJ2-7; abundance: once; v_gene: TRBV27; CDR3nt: TGTGCCAGCAGGACCGGGACAGGGACCTACGAGCAGTACTTC; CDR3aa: CASRTGTGTYEQYF
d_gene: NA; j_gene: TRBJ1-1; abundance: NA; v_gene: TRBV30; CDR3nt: TGTGCCTGTACCGGCGGGGGCATAAAAGGAAATATGAACACTGAAGCTTTCTTT; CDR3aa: CACTGGGIKGNMNTEAFF
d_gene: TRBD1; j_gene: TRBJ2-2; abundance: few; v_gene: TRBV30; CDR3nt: TGTGCCTGGAGTCCCGGGACAGCGTTCAACACCGGGGAGCTGTTTTTT; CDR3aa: CAWSPGTAFNTGELFF
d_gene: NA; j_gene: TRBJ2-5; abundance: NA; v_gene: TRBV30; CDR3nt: TGTGCCTGGAGTGTCGGACGGGGAGAGACCCAGTACTTC; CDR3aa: CAWSVGRGETQYF
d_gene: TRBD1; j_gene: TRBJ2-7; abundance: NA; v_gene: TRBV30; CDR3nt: TGTGCCTGGAGTGCCTCGGGACAGCTAATCTCCTACGAGCAGTACTTC; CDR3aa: CAWSASGQLISYEQYF
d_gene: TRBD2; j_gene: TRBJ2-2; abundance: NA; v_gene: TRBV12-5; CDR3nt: TGTGCTAGTGGTTTGCTACCCCTCCCGGGACTAGCGGGTGTTCTGGGAACCGGGGAGCTGTTTTTT; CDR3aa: CASGLLPLPGLAGVLGTGELFF
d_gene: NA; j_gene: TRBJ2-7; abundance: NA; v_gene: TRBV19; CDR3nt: TGTGCCAGTGGGTTCACAGGGACGAGGGACGAGCAGTACTTC; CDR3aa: CASGFTGTRDEQYF
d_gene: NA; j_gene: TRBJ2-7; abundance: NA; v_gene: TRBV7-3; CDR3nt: TGTGCCAGCAGCCCACTGCCGGGGTACTACGAGCAGTACTTC; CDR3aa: CASSPLPGYYEQYF
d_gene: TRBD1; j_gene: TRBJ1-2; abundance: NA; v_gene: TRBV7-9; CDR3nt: TGTGCCAGCAGCTCGCAATTCATCGGGACAGGAGGTTATGGCTACACCTTC; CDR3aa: CASSSQFIGTGGYGYTF
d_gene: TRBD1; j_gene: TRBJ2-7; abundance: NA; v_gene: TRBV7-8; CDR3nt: TGTGCCAGCAGCTTGACAGGGAATCCCCACGAGCAGTACTTC; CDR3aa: CASSLTGNPHEQYF
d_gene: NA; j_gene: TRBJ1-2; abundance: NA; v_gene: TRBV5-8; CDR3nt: TGTGCCAGCACGGCCGGGACAACTAACTATGGCTACACCTTC; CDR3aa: CASTAGTTNYGYTF
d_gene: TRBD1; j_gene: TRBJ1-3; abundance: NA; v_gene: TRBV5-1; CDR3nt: TGCGCCAGCAGCATGAGGACAGGGGATGGAAACACCATATATTTT; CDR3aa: CASSMRTGDGNTIYF
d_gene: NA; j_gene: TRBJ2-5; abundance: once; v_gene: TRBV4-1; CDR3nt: TGCGCCCCTAATCCAGCGCTAGCCGAGACCCAGTACTTC; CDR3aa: CAPNPALAETQYF
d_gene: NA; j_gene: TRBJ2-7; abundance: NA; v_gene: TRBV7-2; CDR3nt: TGTGCCAGCAGCTTAGACCCGTGGGAGTACGAGCAGTACTTC; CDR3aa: CASSLDPWEYEQYF
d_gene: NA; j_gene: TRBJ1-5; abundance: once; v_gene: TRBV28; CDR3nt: TGTGCCAGCAGTACTCGACCGGGCAGGGGCAATCAGCCCCAGCATTTT; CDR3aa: CASSTRPGRGNQPQHF